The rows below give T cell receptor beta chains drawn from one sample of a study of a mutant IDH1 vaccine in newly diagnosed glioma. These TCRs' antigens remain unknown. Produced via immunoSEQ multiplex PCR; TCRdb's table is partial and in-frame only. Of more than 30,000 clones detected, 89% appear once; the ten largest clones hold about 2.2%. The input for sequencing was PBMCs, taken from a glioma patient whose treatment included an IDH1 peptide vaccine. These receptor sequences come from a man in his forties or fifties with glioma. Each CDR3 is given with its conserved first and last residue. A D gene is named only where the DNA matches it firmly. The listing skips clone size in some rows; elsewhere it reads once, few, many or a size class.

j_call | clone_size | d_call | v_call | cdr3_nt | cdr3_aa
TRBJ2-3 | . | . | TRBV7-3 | TGTGCCAGCAGCCAAGGCGGTTGGGGAGATACGCAGTATTTT | CASSQGGWGDTQYF
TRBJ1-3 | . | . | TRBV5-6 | TGTGCCAGCAGCTTGGTTGGACACGCATTATCTGGAAACACCATATATTTT | CASSLVGHALSGNTIYF
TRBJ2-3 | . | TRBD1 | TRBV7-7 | TGTGCCAGCAGCTCGGACAGGGCTTTCACAGATACGCAGTATTTT | CASSSDRAFTDTQYF
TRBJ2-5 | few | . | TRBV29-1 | TGCAGCGTTGAACAAAACACGGAAGAGACCCAGTACTTC | CSVEQNTEETQYF
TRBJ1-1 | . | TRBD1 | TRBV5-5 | TGTGCCAGCAGCTTGTTTGCACCACCACAGGGGACTCACCAAGCTTTCTTT | CASSLFAPPQGTHQAFF
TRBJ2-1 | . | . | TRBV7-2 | TGTGCCAGCAGCTTAGTGGGGCCGACAGTGTACAATGAGCAGTTCTTC | CASSLVGPTVYNEQFF
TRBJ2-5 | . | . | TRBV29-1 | TGCAGCGTTGCGATGGGATCTCAAGAGACCCAGTACTTC | CSVAMGSQETQYF
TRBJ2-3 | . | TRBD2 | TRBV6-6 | TGTGCCAGCAGTTACCAAGCGGGGGGCCGGGATACGCAGTATTTT | CASSYQAGGRDTQYF
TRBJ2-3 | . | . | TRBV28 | TGTGCCAGCAGCCCCTCCGCCCAAACAGATACGCAGTATTTT | CASSPSAQTDTQYF
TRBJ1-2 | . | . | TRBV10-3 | TGTGCCATCAGTGAGTCGATAGGGATTAACTATGGCTACACCTTC | CAISESIGINYGYTF
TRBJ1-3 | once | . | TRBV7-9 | TGTGCCAGCAGCTTCTATATGGGTTCTGGAAACACCATATATTTT | CASSFYMGSGNTIYF
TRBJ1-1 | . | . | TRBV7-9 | TGTGCCAGCAGCCGACAGAGCGTTATGAACACTGAAGCTTTCTTT | CASSRQSVMNTEAFF
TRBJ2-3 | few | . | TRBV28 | TGTGCCACCAGAGGGGGGTTGGGCACAGATACGCAGTATTTT | CATRGGLGTDTQYF
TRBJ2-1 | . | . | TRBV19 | TGTGCCAGTAGTCAGGAGCAGGTCCTGGGGAATGAGCAGTTCTTC | CASSQEQVLGNEQFF
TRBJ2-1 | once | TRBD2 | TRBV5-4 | TGTGCCAGCAGCTGGGGACTAGCGGGGCTAGGCTCCTACAATGAGCAGTTCTTC | CASSWGLAGLGSYNEQFF
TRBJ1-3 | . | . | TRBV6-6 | TGTGCCAGCAGTGCGCCCGGGACACAACCCATATATTTT | CASSAPGTQPIYF
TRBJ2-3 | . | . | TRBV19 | TGTGCCAGTAGCAGACAGGGGAGGGTAGATACGCAGTATTTT | CASSRQGRVDTQYF
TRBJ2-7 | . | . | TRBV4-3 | TGCGCCAGCAGCCAAGGATTTAGTGGGAGAAGGAACGAGCAGTACTTC | CASSQGFSGRRNEQYF
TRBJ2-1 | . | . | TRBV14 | TGTCGCACGGACGGGGGGCATGAGCAGTTCTTC | CRTDGGHEQFF
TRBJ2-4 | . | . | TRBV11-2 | TGTGCCAGCAGCCTGGGGCCCTTTGTTCCAGACATTCAGTACTTC | CASSLGPFVPDIQYF